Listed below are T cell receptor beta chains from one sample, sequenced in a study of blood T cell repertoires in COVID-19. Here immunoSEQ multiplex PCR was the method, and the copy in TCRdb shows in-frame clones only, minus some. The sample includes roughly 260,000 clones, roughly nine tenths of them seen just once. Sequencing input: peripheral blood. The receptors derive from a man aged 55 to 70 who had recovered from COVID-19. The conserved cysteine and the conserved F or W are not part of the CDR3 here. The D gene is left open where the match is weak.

CDR3aa: ASSPWTSGGTTAFTYEQY
v_gene: TRBV5-1
j_gene: TRBJ2-7
d_gene: TRBD2

CDR3aa: ASSLEGRNTEAF
v_gene: TRBV11-3
j_gene: TRBJ1-1
d_gene: .

CDR3aa: ASSLEGTSMNEQF
v_gene: TRBV5-5
j_gene: TRBJ2-1
d_gene: TRBD2

CDR3aa: ASSLGQGADYEQY
v_gene: TRBV5-1
j_gene: TRBJ2-7
d_gene: TRBD1

CDR3aa: ASSLEVGQGKKSETQY
v_gene: TRBV7-8
j_gene: TRBJ2-5
d_gene: TRBD1

CDR3aa: ASSLGISRQGSNQPQH
v_gene: TRBV5-8
j_gene: TRBJ1-5
d_gene: TRBD1

CDR3aa: ASTATGTYNEQF
v_gene: TRBV27
j_gene: TRBJ2-1
d_gene: TRBD1

CDR3aa: ASSDSGQGATSGYEQY
v_gene: TRBV6-4
j_gene: TRBJ2-7
d_gene: TRBD1

CDR3aa: AWRKRTGYGETQY
v_gene: TRBV30
j_gene: TRBJ2-5
d_gene: TRBD1

CDR3aa: ASSPRAGGKSEAF
v_gene: TRBV18
j_gene: TRBJ1-1
d_gene: TRBD1

CDR3aa: ASSERPLRDRGYNEQF
v_gene: TRBV2
j_gene: TRBJ2-1
d_gene: TRBD1

CDR3aa: ASSYSGGLNTEAF
v_gene: TRBV6-5
j_gene: TRBJ1-1
d_gene: .

CDR3aa: ASSAQLTDTQY
v_gene: TRBV9
j_gene: TRBJ2-3
d_gene: .

CDR3aa: ASSSLMRPLLNTEAF
v_gene: TRBV6-2/TRBV6-3
j_gene: TRBJ1-1
d_gene: .

CDR3aa: ASSLGGQSGANVLT
v_gene: TRBV7-2
j_gene: TRBJ2-6
d_gene: .

CDR3aa: ASSYLLGAVKDTQY
v_gene: TRBV6-2/TRBV6-3
j_gene: TRBJ2-3
d_gene: .

CDR3aa: ASSLGGPFYGYT
v_gene: TRBV11-2
j_gene: TRBJ1-2
d_gene: .

CDR3aa: ASSSVTPGQNSYEQY
v_gene: TRBV7-9
j_gene: TRBJ2-7
d_gene: TRBD1

CDR3aa: ASSWAGTLANYGYT
v_gene: TRBV5-4
j_gene: TRBJ1-2
d_gene: .

CDR3aa: ATSPGTGAETNQPQH
v_gene: TRBV15
j_gene: TRBJ1-5
d_gene: TRBD1